Listed below are T cell receptor beta chains from one sample, sequenced in a study of CD8+ T cells in alopecia areata. Clones were read by immunoSEQ multiplex PCR, and TCRdb kept only the in-frame ones, dropping some. The sample lists 55,000 to 70,000 clones; approximately 46% were seen once. Here the sequenced sample was CD8+ T cells sorted from blood, taken at week 0. These receptors all come from a human donor with alopecia areata. Each CDR3 is given with its conserved first and last residue. Fields, in order: clone size, D gene, J gene, V gene, CDR3 protein, CDR3 DNA. A D gene is named only where the DNA matches it firmly. The size of a clone is reported for some rows only, either as once, few or many, or as a class for expanded clones.

size: .; D: .; J: TRBJ1-1; V: TRBV14; CDR3: CASSQAPRGDTEAFF; DNA: TGTGCCAGCAGCCAAGCCCCGAGAGGGGACACTGAAGCTTTCTTT
size: .; D: TRBD2; J: TRBJ2-3; V: TRBV9; CDR3: CASSGGTGGNTDTQYF; DNA: TGTGCCAGCAGCGGGGGAACGGGAGGAAACACAGATACGCAGTATTTT
size: .; D: TRBD1; J: TRBJ2-1; V: TRBV2; CDR3: CASRTGTGNYNEQFF; DNA: TGTGCCAGCAGGACCGGGACAGGGAATTACAATGAGCAGTTCTTC
size: .; D: .; J: TRBJ2-5; V: TRBV25-1; CDR3: CASSPPGGAQYF; DNA: TGTGCCAGCAGTCCGCCCGGCGGGGCCCAGTACTTC
size: .; D: TRBD1; J: TRBJ2-7; V: TRBV7-8; CDR3: CASSLGGQGYEQYF; DNA: TGTGCCAGCAGCTTAGGGGGACAGGGCTACGAGCAGTACTTC
size: few; D: TRBD2; J: TRBJ2-3; V: TRBV7-2; CDR3: CASRGLAATQYF; DNA: TGTGCCAGCAGGGGACTAGCGGCTACGCAGTATTTT
size: .; D: .; J: TRBJ2-7; V: TRBV7-9; CDR3: CASSLIRISALEEQYF; DNA: TGTGCCAGCAGCCTAATTCGGATTAGCGCCCTGGAGGAGCAGTACTTC
size: .; D: .; J: TRBJ1-2; V: TRBV7-9; CDR3: CASSPPVPNYGYTF; DNA: TGTGCCAGCAGCCCTCCAGTTCCTAACTATGGCTACACCTTC
size: few; D: .; J: TRBJ2-7; V: TRBV29-1; CDR3: CSVGVGLSYEQYF; DNA: TGCAGCGTTGGGGTAGGGCTCTCCTACGAGCAGTACTTC
size: few; D: .; J: TRBJ2-7; V: TRBV4-2; CDR3: CASSQDLRTRGSFVQYF; DNA: TGTGCCAGCAGCCAAGATCTTCGGACGAGGGGCAGCTTTGTTCAGTACTTC
size: .; D: .; J: TRBJ2-7; V: TRBV27; CDR3: CASSLRGSYEQYF; DNA: TGTGCCAGCAGTTTAAGGGGCAGCTACGAGCAGTACTTC
size: few; D: .; J: TRBJ2-7; V: TRBV7-9; CDR3: CASSTPTQDFTYEQYF; DNA: TGTGCCAGCAGCACCCCGACCCAGGATTTCACCTACGAGCAGTACTTC
size: .; D: .; J: TRBJ2-5; V: TRBV6-1; CDR3: CASRDGRFWETQYF; DNA: TGTGCCAGCCGCGATGGGAGATTCTGGGAGACCCAGTACTTC
size: .; D: TRBD2; J: TRBJ2-7; V: TRBV29-1; CDR3: CSVEGLAGDYEQYF; DNA: TGCAGCGTTGAAGGACTAGCGGGAGACTACGAGCAGTACTTC
size: .; D: .; J: TRBJ1-1; V: TRBV30; CDR3: CACLKRQMNTEAFF; DNA: TGTGCCTGCCTAAAAAGGCAAATGAACACTGAAGCTTTCTTT
size: .; D: .; J: TRBJ2-1; V: TRBV7-2; CDR3: CASSFRAASVDPYNEQFF; DNA: TGTGCCAGCAGCTTTCGCGCCGCGAGTGTTGATCCCTACAATGAGCAGTTCTTC
size: .; D: .; J: TRBJ2-7; V: TRBV7-9; CDR3: CASSLDGRSYEQYF; DNA: TGTGCCAGCAGCTTAGATGGCCGATCCTACGAGCAGTACTTC
size: few; D: .; J: TRBJ2-7; V: TRBV2; CDR3: CASSSDTSYEQYF; DNA: TGTGCCAGCAGTTCGGACACTTCCTACGAGCAGTACTTC
size: .; D: .; J: TRBJ1-5; V: TRBV7-2; CDR3: CASSNTGYSNQPQHF; DNA: TGTGCCAGCAGCAACACAGGATATAGCAATCAGCCCCAGCATTTT
size: many; D: .; J: TRBJ1-1; V: TRBV27; CDR3: CASSLRRMNTEAFF; DNA: TGTGCCAGCAGTTTACGCCGAATGAACACTGAAGCTTTCTTT
size: few; D: TRBD1; J: TRBJ2-7; V: TRBV9; CDR3: CASSQGQAYYEQYF; DNA: TGTGCCAGCAGCCAGGGACAGGCCTACTACGAGCAGTACTTC
size: few; D: .; J: TRBJ2-7; V: TRBV29-1; CDR3: CSVVEATSRREQYF; DNA: TGCAGCGTTGTTGAGGCGACTTCCAGGCGCGAGCAGTACTTC
size: medium-sized; D: TRBD1; J: TRBJ2-7; V: TRBV5-1; CDR3: CASSQGTGDEQYF; DNA: TGCGCCAGCAGCCAGGGGACAGGGGACGAGCAGTACTTC
size: few; D: .; J: TRBJ2-3; V: TRBV4-1; CDR3: CASSQGGTTDTQYF; DNA: TGCGCCAGCAGCCAAGGGGGGACGACAGATACGCAGTATTTT
size: .; D: .; J: TRBJ1-1; V: TRBV15; CDR3: CATSNPGRANTEAFF; DNA: TGTGCCACCAGCAATCCGGGACGGGCGAACACTGAAGCTTTCTTT
size: .; D: .; J: TRBJ1-4; V: TRBV29-1; CDR3: CSVGVGLQAIF; DNA: TGCAGCGTCGGGGTGGGACTTCAGGCGATCTTT
size: few; D: TRBD2; J: TRBJ2-1; V: TRBV30; CDR3: CAWRDGTSGRGGEQFF; DNA: TGTGCCTGGAGGGACGGGACTAGCGGGAGGGGGGGGGAGCAGTTCTTC
size: .; D: TRBD2; J: TRBJ2-7; V: TRBV28; CDR3: CASSALAGVKGYEQYF; DNA: TGTGCCAGCAGTGCCCTAGCGGGGGTAAAGGGCTACGAGCAGTACTTC